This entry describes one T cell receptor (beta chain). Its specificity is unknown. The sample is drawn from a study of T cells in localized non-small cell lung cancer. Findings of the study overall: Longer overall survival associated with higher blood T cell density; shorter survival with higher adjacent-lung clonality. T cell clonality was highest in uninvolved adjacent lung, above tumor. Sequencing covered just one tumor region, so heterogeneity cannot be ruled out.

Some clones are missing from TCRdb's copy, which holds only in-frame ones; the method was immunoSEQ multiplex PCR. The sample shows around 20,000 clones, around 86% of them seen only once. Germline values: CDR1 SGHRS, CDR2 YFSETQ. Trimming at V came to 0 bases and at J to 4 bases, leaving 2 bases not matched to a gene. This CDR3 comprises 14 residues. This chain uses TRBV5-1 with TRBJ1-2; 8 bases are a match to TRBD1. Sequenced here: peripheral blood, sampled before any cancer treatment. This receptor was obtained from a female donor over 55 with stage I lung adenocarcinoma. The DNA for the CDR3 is TGCGCCAGCAGCTTGGAGGGACAGGTCTATGGCTACACCTTC. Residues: CASSLEGQVYGYTF. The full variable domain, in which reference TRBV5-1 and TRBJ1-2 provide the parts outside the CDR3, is KAGVTQTPRYLIKTRGQQVTLSCSPISGHRSVSWYQQTPGQGLQFLFEYFSETQRNKGNFPGRFSGRQFSNSRSEMNVSTLELGDSALYLCASSLEGQVYGYTFGSGTRLTVV.